The 13 T cell receptor beta chains below come from one sample, sequenced in a study of CD8 T cells in ankylosing spondylitis. Each CDR3 protein is one row after TCRdb ran MiXCR on the 5' RACE reads. Of about 210,000 distinct CDR3 sequences in the sample, over 7% were seen once. The sequencing sample was made of blood, either unsorted or a sorted T cell fraction (not recorded which). Receptors were obtained from a female donor with ankylosing spondylitis or in good health (not recorded which).

This clonotype showed up just a few times. This chain connects TRBV9 to TRBJ2-2, with D perhaps given as TRBD1 or TRBD2 (6 bases each). V lost 0 bases, J lost 7 bases, and 19 bases lay in between. The CDR3 is 17 residues long. Germline V gene lookup returns CDR1 SGDLS and CDR2 YYNGEE. CDR3: CASSVDGGPRIGGELFF. CDR3 DNA: TGTGCCAGCAGCGTAGACGGGGGCCCCCGGATTGGCGGGGAGCTGTTTTTT.

The V call is TRBV7-9, the J call TRBJ2-1, with 10 bases lining up with TRBD2. The CDR3 is 16 residues long. Trimming cost V 5 bases and J 4 bases; bases outside gene matches: 8. CDR1 is SEHNR and CDR2 is FQNEAQ in the germline V gene (reference sequence). This CDR3 reads CASSPRTSGEYNEQFF. Here the CDR3 DNA reads TGTGCCAGCAGCCCCCGGACTAGCGGAGAGTACAATGAGCAGTTCTTC.

This clonotype was counted at least ten times. The V gene is TRBV20-1, the J gene TRBJ2-5; D unresolved. Germline CDR1 and CDR2: DFQATT and SNEGSKA (reference sequence). CDR3 size: 11 residues. V was pared by 7 bases and J by 5 bases, with 11 bases between. This CDR3 reads CSVSDRETQYF. The CDR3, as DNA: TGCAGTGTTTCCGACCGGGAGACCCAGTACTTC.

This chain joins TRBV5-5 and TRBJ2-2, with TRBD1 matching 10 bases. This CDR3 comprises 16 residues. V trimming: 2 bases; J trimming: 6 bases; junction bases outside the gene matches: 7. Germline V gene data show CDR1 as SGHKS and CDR2 as YYEKEE (reference sequence). CDR3 loop: CASSLIRTGGSGELFF. The CDR3 DNA follows: TGTGCCAGCAGCTTAATCAGGACAGGGGGTTCCGGGGAGCTGTTTTTT.

Remarks on this clonotype: A much larger clone is a single base away; this may be a read error. V gene TRBV5-5 combines with J gene TRBJ2-7; tentatively, D is TRBD1 (6 bases). Per the germline V gene, CDR1 is SGHKS and CDR2 is YYEKEE (reference sequence). The CDR3 contains 14 residues. CDR3 DNA sequence: TGTGCCACCGCCGACGGGACATACTCCTACGAGCAGCACTTC. Translation: CATADGTYSYEQHF.

This clonotype was observed many times. This CDR3 reads CASSPGGYEQYF. The CDR3, as DNA: TGTGCCAGCTCACCAGGCGGATACGAGCAGTACTTC. This sequence joins TRBV18 and TRBJ2-7; no clear D gene. CDR1 KGHSH and CDR2 LQKENI come from the germline V gene. CDR3 length: 12 residues. V was pared by 2 bases and J by 4 bases, with 6 bases between.

This clonotype was counted ten times or more. The rearrangement links TRBV5-1 to TRBJ2-4; TRBD2 might be the D (6 bases). The CDR3 spans 15 residues. Trimming took 4 bases from V and 4 from J, leaving 15 bases between them. The germline V gene encodes CDR1 SGHRS and CDR2 YFSETQ. CDR3: CASSPAAGRKNIQYF. DNA for the CDR3: TGCGCCAGCAGCCCAGCGGCGGGACGAAAAAACATTCAGTACTTC.

The sample holds many counts of this clonotype. This chain connects TRBV6-2 or TRBV6-3 to TRBJ2-7; D possibly corresponds to TRBD1 (6 bases). V lost 4 bases to trimming and J lost 6 bases, with 13 bases between them. CDR1 and CDR2 from the germline V gene are MNHEY and SVGEGT. The CDR3 is made up of 13 amino acids. The CDR3 nucleotides are TGTGCCAGCAGTTTACAGGGAAATGGCGAGCAGTACTTC. This codes for CASSLQGNGEQYF.

This clonotype came up many times. CDR3 loop: CSARIGGGYTF. The CDR3 region has the DNA TGCAGTGCTAGGATTGGAGGTGGCTACACCTTC. V gene TRBV20-1 combines with J gene TRBJ1-2, with D hard to call. CDR3 length: 11 residues. The V end was cut by 3 bases, the J end by 7 bases, with 9 bases between. CDR1 is DFQATT and CDR2 is SNEGSKA in the germline V gene (reference sequence).

This clonotype came up many times. The rearrangement joins TRBV7-6 to TRBJ2-7; no clear D. This CDR3 has 14 residues. Germline V gene data show CDR1 as SGHVS and CDR2 as FNYEAQ. Trimming removed 1 base from V and 3 bases from J, with 10 bases in between. The CDR3 reads CASSLGGGSYEQYF. The DNA for the CDR3 is TGTGCCAGCAGCTTAGGAGGTGGAAGCTACGAGCAGTACTTC.

This clonotype has ten or more counts. The V gene is TRBV3-1, the J gene TRBJ2-7; 7 bases align to TRBD2. With V trimmed by 3 bases and J by 6 bases, 5 bases remained unmatched. The germline V gene encodes CDR1 LGHDT and CDR2 YNNKEL (reference sequence). The CDR3 length is 13 residues. CDR3 sequence: CASSQGRGGEQYF. The DNA of the CDR3 is TGTGCCAGCAGCCAGGGGCGCGGGGGCGAGCAGTACTTC.

Many counts were recorded for this clonotype. The chain employs TRBV19 and TRBJ2-3; no clear D. Germline V CDR1 and CDR2: LNHDA, SQIVND (reference sequence). V was trimmed by 6 bases and J by 4 bases, leaving 20 bases between them. The CDR3 sequence is 16 residues long. CDR3 protein: CASSPLVLTFPDTQYF. As DNA, the CDR3 is TGTGCCAGTAGCCCGCTGGTGCTCACCTTCCCAGATACGCAGTATTTT.

This clonotype was counted ten times or more. The chain joins TRBV20-1 to TRBJ1-1; a weak D match, TRBD1 (5 bases). Per the germline V gene, CDR1 is DFQATT and CDR2 is SNEGSKA (reference sequence). The CDR3 runs 14 residues. V lost 6 bases to trimming and J lost 5 bases, with 19 bases between them. The CDR3 loop is CSAARDQVWTEAFF. CDR3 sequence (DNA): TGCAGTGCGGCACGGGACCAGGTTTGGACTGAAGCTTTCTTT.